The 5 T cell receptor beta chains below all came from one sample that was sequenced in a study of shared clonotypes between healthy human individuals. Naive-designated CD8 cells lacked CD45RO, were positively enriched for CCR7, and omitted terminally differentiated effector memory CD45RA+ cells. The method was immunoSEQ multiplex PCR; TCRdb's version includes in-frame clones alone and lacks a portion of them. The repertoire has hundreds of thousands of clones, just under 97% of them found once; the top ten carry around 0.11%. The specimen was naive CD8+ T cells sorted from blood. These receptors were obtained from a woman aged 30 to 39 in good health.

CDR3 loop: CASSEGTHDLSEQFF. The CDR3, as DNA: TGTGCCAGCAGCGAAGGGACTCACGATTTGAGTGAGCAGTTCTTC. The gene calls are TRBV11-2 and TRBJ2-1, with a tentative D call TRBD2 (6 bases). The CDR3 is 15 residues long. Germline CDR1 SGHAT, CDR2 FQNNGV. Between the trimmed V and J ends, which lost 5 bases and 9 bases, there was a span of 20 bases. The full variable domain, its missing parts supplied by reference TRBV11-2 and TRBJ2-1, is EAGVAQSPRYKIIEKRQSVAFWCNPISGHATLYWYQQILGQGPKLLIQFQNNGVVDDSQLPKDRFSAERLKGVDSTLKIQPAKLEDSAVYLCASSEGTHDLSEQFFGPGTRLTVL.

The chain links TRBV29-1 to TRBJ2-1; perhaps TRBD2 as D (5 bases). The CDR3 is made up of 12 amino acids. Germline CDR1 SQVTM, CDR2 ANQGSEA. The ends were cut back, 1 base at V and 4 bases at J, with 5 bases in the middle. CDR3 amino acids: CSVEGTYNEQFF. The CDR3 DNA reads TGCAGCGTTGAAGGGACTTACAATGAGCAGTTCTTC.

The V gene is TRBV11-3, the J gene TRBJ1-1, with D unclear. This CDR3 comprises 13 residues. Germline CDR1 is SGHNT and CDR2 is YENEEA. V lost 3 bases, J lost 1 base, and 6 bases lay in between. The DNA of the CDR3 is TGTGCCAGCAGCTTCGGGGAGAACACTGAAGCTTTCTTT. It encodes CASSFGENTEAFF.

V and J are TRBV28 and TRBJ1-4, with a possible D match to TRBD1 (5 bases). Germline V gene lookup returns CDR1 MDHEN and CDR2 SYDVKM. The CDR3 runs to 15 residues. The V end lost 8 bases, the J end lost 12 bases, and 25 bases lay between the germline ends. The CDR3 sequence: CASSGHRDPGGELFF. The CDR3 DNA sequence: TGTGCCAGCTCCGGGCACCGGGATCCGGGGGGGGAACTGTTTTTT.

This chain connects TRBV10-3 to TRBJ2-3; the D gene could be TRBD1 or TRBD2 (5 bases each). Trimming took 11 bases from V and 1 from J, leaving 10 bases between them. CDR1 is ENHRY and CDR2 is SYGVKD in the germline V gene. The CDR3 loop spans 12 amino acids. CDR3 nucleotides: TGTGCCGCCCGAGGGGGCACAGATACGCAGTATTTT. It encodes CAARGGTDTQYF.